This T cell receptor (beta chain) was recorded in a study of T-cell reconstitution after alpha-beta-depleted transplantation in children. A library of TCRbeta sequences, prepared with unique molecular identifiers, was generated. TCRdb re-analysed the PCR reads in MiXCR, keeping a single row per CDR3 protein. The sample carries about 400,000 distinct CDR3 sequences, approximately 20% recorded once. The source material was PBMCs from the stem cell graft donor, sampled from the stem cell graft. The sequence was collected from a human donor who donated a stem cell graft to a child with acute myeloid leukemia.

The CDR3 reads CASSLGRGWGYEQYF. DNA for the CDR3: TGTGCCAGCAGTTTAGGGCGGGGCTGGGGGTACGAGCAGTACTTC. V is TRBV27 and J is TRBJ2-7, with D possibly matching TRBD2 (6 bases). The CDR3 has 15 residues. Trimming cost V 2 bases and J 4 bases, with 15 bases left between them. Germline V gene lookup returns CDR1 MNHEY and CDR2 SMNVEV (reference sequence).